This T cell receptor beta chain came from a study of T-cell memory formation after mild COVID-19. Whole-study context: Each donor largely had its own TCR clusters.

V lost 4 bases and J 3 bases, leaving 8 bases between the germline ends. The germline V gene has CDR1 SGHNT and CDR2 YYREEE (reference sequence). This CDR3 spans 12 amino acids. TCRdb redid the calling of the 5' RACE reads with MiXCR, one entry per CDR3 protein. The sample records approximately 490,000 distinct CDR3 sequences, roughly 20% being singletons. The rearrangement uses TRBV5-4 and TRBJ2-7, with D possibly being TRBD1 (5 bases). The source of this sequence is an adult woman who had mild COVID-19 (a few samples of this study predate the infection). Cell type and time point are not known. Sequenced sample: PBMCs or a T cell subset sorted from them (not recorded which). Here the CDR3 DNA reads TGTGCCAGCAGCGCCGGACACTACGAGCAGTACTTC. Protein sequence: CASSAGHYEQYF.